This T cell receptor (beta chain) was identified in a study of T cell responses to AZD1222 COVID-19 vaccine. Whole-study results and caveats: Vaccination with two AZD1222 doses was followed by a rise in Spike-specific TCR breadth and depth. Most donors were white British and more were female, and clonal diversity was possibly underestimated. The study reported that nearly half of spike-specific TCRs target unmutated variant regions.

The CDR3 extends over 14 amino acids. V shed 3 bases and J 4 bases; nucleotides not matched to a gene: 5. Germline CDR1 reads LNHDA; CDR2 reads SQIVND (reference sequence). TCRdb's table, derived via immunoSEQ multiplex PCR, lists solely in-frame clones and lacks some. This table has about 200,000 clones, approximately 94% appearing once. As regards this clone: Its antigen is undetermined.

The chain links TRBV19 to TRBJ2-5; TRBD2 matches 7 bases. The clonotype was recovered from an adult in good health. Sequences were derived from peripheral blood, sampled on day 0 of MenACWY control vaccination. As DNA, the CDR3 is TGTGCCAGTAGTATCGGCCAGCGGGGAGAGACCCAGTACTTC. It codes for CASSIGQRGETQYF.